This entry concerns a single TCR beta chain. Its antigen remains undetermined. Base quality data are lacking; no much larger clone is found one base away. TCRbeta CDR3 regions were amplified from genomic DNA by means of the immunoSEQ Assay, a bias-controlled multiplex PCR. The study's processing was this. The number of nucleated cells in each sample was estimated by amplification of reference gene primers within the assay. Sequence reads were collapsed and filtered to measure the absolute abundance of every unique TCRbeta CDR3 rearrangement. For each sample, productive Simpson clonality was calculated by taking the square root of Simpson's diversity index across productive rearrangements. Held by TCRdb, this immuneACCESS table contains in-frame sequences only and omits some clones. Under half of the omission traces to an unresolved V gene where checked; the cause of the rest is unknown. V, J and clone size are those of that table, while D and trimming were read from the DNA. This sample gives around 270,000 clones in total; approximately 85% of them show up just once. The ten largest account for more than 3.5% of the sample.

The CDR1 and CDR2 encoded by the germline V gene (reference sequence) are LNHDA and SQIVND. The germline ends are 13 bases apart after V is trimmed by 8 bases and J by 3 bases. Taken from cysteine to phenylalanine, the CDR3 has 13 residues. Kept here is only the CDR3 DNA, which spans 39 bases and is read in frame from base 1. Participants in the prospective study were aged roughly 18 to 100 years, lived in under 30 United States geographic areas, and enrolled through a virtual design. To assign participants to cohorts, the prospective study relied on clinical history that participants themselves reported in a screening survey and a study questionnaire. Recovered participants in ImmuneRACE Cohort 3 were defined by two consecutive negative NP/OP PCR tests, clearance by a healthcare professional, or resolution of symptoms. In the prospective study, mobile phlebotomists collected whole blood, serum and a nasopharyngeal or oropharyngeal swab from each participant. Additional blood draws and questionnaires over an approximately two-month period could optionally be provided by prospective study participants. Blood samples from the prospective study were shipped frozen or at room temperature prior to DNA extraction.

These data are taken from a study of blood T cell repertoires in COVID-19 (dated by TCRdb to 2018 to 2020). Regarding the research as a whole: The collaborator samples originated in the United States, Italy and Spain and spanned the acute and convalescent phases of COVID-19. The samples were drawn from two sources: the first 160 participants of the ongoing ImmuneRACE study, and some 1,300 subjects contributed by 6 global collaborators. Deeply sampled blood TCRbeta repertoires from subjects exposed to, actively infected with, or recovered from COVID-19 were included in the dataset. The sample metadata nearly always contained a de-identified subject ID, COVID-19 status, age in years and sex. Where HLA class I and class II types were available, the types were taken from metadata supplied by the sample provider, not from assay-based typing. The material from the prospective study consisted of cDNA or gDNA derived from T cells, B-cell-depleted T cells, or PBMCs. The repertoires were released in a freely available public database intended as a resource for research on the immune response to SARS-CoV-2. The paper's findings and limits, for the study overall: The amount of clinical and demographic metadata varied by source and participant and was provided uncurated.

The chain was built from TRBV19 and TRBJ1-2; tentative D gene TRBD1, with 6 bases matching. Sequencing was performed on PBMCs or T cells enriched from blood (not recorded which). This receptor was taken from a woman younger than 45 who had recovered from COVID-19. CDR3 loop: CASLSEGDYGYTF. Read as DNA, the sequence is TGTGCCAGTCTCTCCGAGGGGGACTATGGCTACACCTTC.